These T cell receptor beta chains were read from a single sample in a study of T cell responses to AZD1222 COVID-19 vaccine. Profiling relied on immunoSEQ multiplex PCR, and the TCRdb table lists in-frame clones only, not all of them. The sample shows 150,000 to 180,000 clones, roughly 90% of them seen only once. Here the sequenced sample was peripheral blood, taken on day 0 of AZD1222 vaccination. The receptors were sampled from an adult in good health. The conserved cysteine and the conserved F or W are not part of the CDR3 here. Only some rows state a clone size, as once, few, many or a class for expanded clones.

size	V	J	CDR3
once	TRBV27	TRBJ2-7	ASSTPGTGGIGEQY
-	TRBV9	TRBJ1-3	ASSPTGGRGNTIY
-	TRBV28	TRBJ1-1	ASSLLQGGPEAF
-	TRBV28	TRBJ2-7	ASSSAGTGGVGEQY
many	TRBV15	TRBJ2-3	ATQGGASNTDTQY
-	TRBV27	TRBJ1-2	ASRRRGGNYGYT
-	TRBV5-4	TRBJ2-2	ASRDRAAGELF
-	TRBV7-9	TRBJ2-3	ASSLPGGVIMDTQY
-	TRBV11-2	TRBJ2-7	ASRLTGGYEQY
-	TRBV18	TRBJ2-7	ASSPPLARGFYEQY
-	TRBV5-1	TRBJ1-2	ASSLEGGHGDGYT
-	TRBV18	TRBJ1-5	ASSLGRANQPQH
-	TRBV7-3	TRBJ1-1	ASSASGFPNTEAF
-	TRBV14	TRBJ2-3	ASSQDRGPISTDTQY
few	TRBV5-1	TRBJ2-7	ASSYGQGRTFEQY
once	TRBV6-6	TRBJ2-7	ASSYYRESDEQY
-	TRBV5-4	TRBJ1-1	ASSNNPNTEAF
-	TRBV19	TRBJ2-2	ASSMGQGIGTGELF
once	TRBV11-3	TRBJ1-1	ASSLGRGRGDTEAF
-	TRBV5-4	TRBJ1-1	ASESQGVDTEAF
once	TRBV18	TRBJ2-2	ASSPRQNTGELF